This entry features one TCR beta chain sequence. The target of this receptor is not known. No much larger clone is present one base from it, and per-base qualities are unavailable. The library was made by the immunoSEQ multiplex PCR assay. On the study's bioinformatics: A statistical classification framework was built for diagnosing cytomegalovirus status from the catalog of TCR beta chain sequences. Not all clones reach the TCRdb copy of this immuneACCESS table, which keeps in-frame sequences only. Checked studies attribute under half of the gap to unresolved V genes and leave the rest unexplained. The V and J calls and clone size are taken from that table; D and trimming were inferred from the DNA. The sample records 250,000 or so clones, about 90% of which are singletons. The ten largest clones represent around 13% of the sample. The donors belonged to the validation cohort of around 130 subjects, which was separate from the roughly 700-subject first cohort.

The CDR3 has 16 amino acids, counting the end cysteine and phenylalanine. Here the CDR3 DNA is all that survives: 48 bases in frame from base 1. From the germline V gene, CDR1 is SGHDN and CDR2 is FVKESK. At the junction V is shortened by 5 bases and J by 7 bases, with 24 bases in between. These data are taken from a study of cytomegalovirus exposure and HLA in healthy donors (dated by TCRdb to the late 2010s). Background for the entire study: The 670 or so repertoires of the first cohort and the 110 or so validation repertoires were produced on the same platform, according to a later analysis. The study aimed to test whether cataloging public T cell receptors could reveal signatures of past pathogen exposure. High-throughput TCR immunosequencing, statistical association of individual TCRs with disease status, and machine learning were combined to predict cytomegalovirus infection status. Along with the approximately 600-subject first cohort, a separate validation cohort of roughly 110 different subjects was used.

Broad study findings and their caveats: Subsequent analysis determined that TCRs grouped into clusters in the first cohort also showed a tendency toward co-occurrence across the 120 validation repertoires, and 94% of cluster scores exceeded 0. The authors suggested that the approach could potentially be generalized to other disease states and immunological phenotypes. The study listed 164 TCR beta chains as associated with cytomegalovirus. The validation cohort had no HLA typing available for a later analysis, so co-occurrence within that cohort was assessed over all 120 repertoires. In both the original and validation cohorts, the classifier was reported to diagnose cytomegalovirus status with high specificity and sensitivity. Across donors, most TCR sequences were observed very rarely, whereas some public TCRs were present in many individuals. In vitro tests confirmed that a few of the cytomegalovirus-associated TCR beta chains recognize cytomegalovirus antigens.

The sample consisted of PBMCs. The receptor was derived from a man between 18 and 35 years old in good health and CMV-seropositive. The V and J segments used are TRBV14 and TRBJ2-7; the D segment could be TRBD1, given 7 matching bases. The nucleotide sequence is TGTGCCAGCAGCGCCCGCAGGGGGGAATCCAGGGGGGAGCAGTACTTC. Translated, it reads CASSARRGESRGEQYF.